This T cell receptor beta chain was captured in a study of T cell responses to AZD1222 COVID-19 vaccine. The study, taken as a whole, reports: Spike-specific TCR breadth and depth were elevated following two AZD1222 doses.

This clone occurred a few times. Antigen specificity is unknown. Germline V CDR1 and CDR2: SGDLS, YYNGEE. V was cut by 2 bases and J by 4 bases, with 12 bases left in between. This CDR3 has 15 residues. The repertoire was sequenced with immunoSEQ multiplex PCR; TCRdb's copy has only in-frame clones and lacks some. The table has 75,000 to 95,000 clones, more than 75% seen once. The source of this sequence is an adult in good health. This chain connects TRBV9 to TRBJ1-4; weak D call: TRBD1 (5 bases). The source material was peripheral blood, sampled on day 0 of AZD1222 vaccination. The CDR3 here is CASSVSGARNEKLFF. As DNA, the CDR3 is TGTGCCAGCAGCGTTTCCGGGGCCCGTAATGAAAAACTGTTTTTT. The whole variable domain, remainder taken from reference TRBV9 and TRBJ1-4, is DSGVTQTPKHLITATGQRVTLRCSPRSGDLSVYWYQQSLDQGLQFLIQYYNGEERAKGNILERFSAQQFPDLHSELNLSSLELGDSALYFCASSVSGARNEKLFFGSGTQLSVL.